A single sample is the source of the 4 T cell receptor beta chains below, sequenced in a study of metastatic and nonmetastatic thyroid tumors. TCRdb reanalyzed the PCR reads via MiXCR. Found here are around 14,000 clones, roughly 25% of them singletons; the top ten hold approximately 11%. Treatment of any kind had been given to no patient before thyroid surgery. Sequences were obtained from tumor tissue. These receptors were collected from a female donor with papillary thyroid cancer or a benign thyroid nodule (not recorded which). Some clones in this sample may be carry-over from other donors' samples.

This clone is classed as medium-sized (0.01 to 0.1%). The chain couples TRBV3-1 to TRBJ1-1; a weak D match, TRBD1 (6 bases). The germline V gene has CDR1 LGHDT and CDR2 YNNKEL (reference sequence). The CDR3 is made up of 13 amino acids. Trimming took 2 bases from V and 6 from J, leaving 10 bases between them. The CDR3 loop is CASSQQGRPEAFF. The CDR3 DNA reads as TGTGCCAGCAGCCAACAGGGGCGCCCTGAAGCTTTCTTT.

Points on this clone: A clone one base away is much larger, so this may be a read error. This chain links TRBV7-9 with TRBJ2-3, with TRBD1 as a possible D gene (5 bases). CDR1 and CDR2 from the germline V gene are SEHNR and FQNEAQ (reference sequence). The CDR3 contains 14 residues. CDR3 nucleotides: TGTGCCAGCAGCTTACTGCTGCGCACAGGTACGCAGTATTTT. Translation: CASSLLLRTGTQYF.

The chain combines TRBV20-1 with TRBJ1-2, with D perhaps TRBD1 (6 bases). V was shortened by 0 bases and J by 3 bases, with 20 bases between the two germline ends. The length of the CDR3 is 17 residues. CDR1 and CDR2 from the germline V gene are DFQATT and SNEGSKA (reference sequence). DNA for the CDR3: TGCAGTGCTAGAGATTGGGGTTCGGACAGATGGGACTATGGCTACACCTTC. This translates into CSARDWGSDRWDYGYTF.

Concerning this clone: At one boundary the junction diverges from the germline segment, which might be a read error. V gene TRBV18 combines with J gene TRBJ2-3, with D possibly being TRBD1 (6 bases). Germline values: CDR1 KGHSH, CDR2 LQKENI. The CDR3 runs 15 residues. CDR3 sequence: CATPPQGSNTDTQCF. CDR3 DNA sequence: TGTGCCACCCCACCCCAGGGGTCGAACACAGATACGCAGTGTTTT.